The 13 T cell receptor beta chains below come from one sample, sequenced in a study of vaccination effects on CD4 cells after COVID-19. The table came from immunoSEQ multiplex PCR; TCRdb's copy has only in-frame clones and leaves some out. This sample has 25,000 to 30,000 clones, with around 75% found just once. With the ViraFEST assay, the study expanded antigen-specific CD4+ T cells using viral peptide pools, then sequenced them. It was after around 10 days of culture that CD4+ T cells were isolated. Recipients of the vaccine had no prior SARS-CoV-2 infection and negative nucleocapsid antibodies. These receptors' antigens are unknown. The sample consisted of CD4+ T cells from PBMCs cultured with SARS-CoV-2 spike peptides, taken before COVID-19 vaccination. These receptors originate from a human donor who received a COVID-19 vaccine.

The chain joins TRBV6-1 to TRBJ2-2; tentative D call: TRBD2 (6 bases). The CDR3 runs to 18 residues. CDR1 is MNHNS and CDR2 is SASEGT in the germline V gene. Trimming took off 3 bases at V and 4 bases at J, with 21 bases between the two ends. The CDR3 sequence is CASSDYGDSSQPTGELFF. The CDR3 DNA follows: TGTGCCAGCAGTGATTATGGGGACTCAAGCCAACCCACCGGGGAGCTGTTTTTT.

The chain links TRBV6-5 to TRBJ1-6; D gene uncertain. The CDR3 covers 15 residues. The V gene lost 4 bases and the J gene lost 5 bases, with 12 bases spanning the gap. Germline CDR1 and CDR2: MNHEY and SVGAGI. CDR3 DNA sequence: TGTGCCAGCAGTTCGGCCGGACGGGATAATTCACCCCTCCACTTT. Translated: CASSSAGRDNSPLHF.

The J gene is TRBJ1-2, the V gene TRBV6-2 or TRBV6-3; the D is unclear. The CDR3 has 13 residues. V was cut by 4 bases and J by 5 bases, with 11 bases left in between. The germline CDR1 and CDR2 sequences are MNHEY and SVGEGT. The CDR3 reads CASSFGSRYGYTF. CDR3 DNA sequence: TGTGCCAGCAGTTTCGGGAGTAGGTATGGCTACACCTTC.

The V gene is TRBV5-6, the J gene TRBJ2-1; 8 bases are shared with TRBD1. CDR3 length: 15 residues. The V and J ends lost 2 bases and 0 bases, in that order; junction bases with no gene match: 1. CDR1 is SGHDT and CDR2 is YYEEEE in the germline V gene. The CDR3: CASSFRGHSYNEQFF. Written as DNA, the CDR3 is TGTGCCAGCAGCTTCAGGGGGCACTCCTACAATGAGCAGTTCTTC.

V usage is TRBV5-1 and J usage is TRBJ1-2; D unclear. The CDR3 runs to 14 residues. Germline CDR1 SGHRS, CDR2 YFSETQ. V was clipped by 4 bases and J by 0 bases, with 10 bases between them. DNA of the CDR3: TGCGCCAGCAGCCTGGACCCAGCTAACTATGGCTACACCTTC. Translating it yields CASSLDPANYGYTF.

There are a few counts of this clone. This chain links TRBV11-2 with TRBJ1-6, with TRBD1 as a possible D gene (5 bases). The CDR3 sequence is 16 residues long. The germline V gene encodes CDR1 SGHAT and CDR2 FQNNGV. The V end was cut by 4 bases, the J end by 7 bases, with 17 bases between. The CDR3: CASSSRVTKGNSPLHF. The CDR3 nucleotides read TGTGCCAGCAGCTCTCGGGTCACCAAGGGGAATTCACCCCTCCACTTT. The whole variable domain, filled in from reference TRBV11-2 and TRBJ1-6, reads EAGVAQSPRYKIIEKRQSVAFWCNPISGHATLYWYQQILGQGPKLLIQFQNNGVVDDSQLPKDRFSAERLKGVDSTLKIQPAKLEDSAVYLCASSSRVTKGNSPLHFGNGTRLTVT.

This clone was picked up a small number of times. For the CDR3, the DNA is TGTGCCAGCAGCCCCAAAAGACTAGCGGGGGGACAAGAAGATGAGCAGTTCTTC. It codes for CASSPKRLAGGQEDEQFF. The chain links TRBV9 to TRBJ2-1; 13 positions agree with TRBD2. This CDR3 contains 18 residues. The V gene end was trimmed by 4 bases and the J gene end by 8 bases; junction bases not matched to a gene: 15. The germline gives CDR1 SGDLS, CDR2 YYNGEE.

V is TRBV5-4 and J is TRBJ2-5; D is uncertain. Trimming stripped 0 bases from V and 5 bases from J, with 8 bases between. The CDR3 contains 13 residues. The germline V gene encodes CDR1 SGHNT and CDR2 YYREEE (reference sequence). The CDR3 loop is CASSLGLGETQYF. In DNA, the CDR3 is TGTGCCAGCAGCTTGGGGTTAGGTGAGACCCAGTACTTC.

V gene TRBV14 combines with J gene TRBJ2-5; D is perhaps TRBD2 (6 bases). This CDR3 is built from 13 residues. CDR1 and CDR2 (germline): SGHDN, FVKESK. V dropped 4 bases and J dropped 6 bases, with 12 bases sitting between them. The CDR3: CASSLPGGKTQYF. The CDR3 DNA reads TGTGCCAGCAGCCTCCCCGGGGGAAAGACCCAGTACTTC.

J is TRBJ2-3 and V is TRBV4-2, with 11 bases fitting TRBD2. CDR1 and CDR2 from the germline V gene are LGHNA and YNFKEQ. After removal of 4 bases from V and 0 bases from J, the junction contained 12 bases not matched to a gene. The CDR3 totals 19 residues. DNA of the CDR3: TGTGCCAGCAGCCCCACATCGGCTATAGCGGGAGGGAGCACAGATACGCAGTATTTT. This sequence encodes CASSPTSAIAGGSTDTQYF.

The chain joins TRBV5-4 to TRBJ1-4, with D possibly matching TRBD1 (6 bases). Germline V gene sequence: CDR1 SGHNT, CDR2 YYREEE (reference sequence). Trimming cost V 4 bases and J 0 bases, with 16 bases left between them. The CDR3 length is 17 residues. The CDR3: CASSPRPRGATNEKLFF. For the CDR3, the DNA is TGTGCCAGCAGCCCTAGGCCCAGGGGTGCAACTAATGAAAAACTGTTTTTT.

The CDR3 DNA reads as TGTGCCAGCAGTTTAACATTCGGCCCGACAGGGAATTACGAGCAGTACTTC. It is translated as CASSLTFGPTGNYEQYF. The chain couples TRBV28 to TRBJ2-7; 7 bases agree with TRBD1. With 2 bases clipped from V and 4 bases from J, the junction kept 14 bases outside the gene matches. Germline loops: CDR1 MDHEN, CDR2 SYDVKM. This CDR3 spans 17 amino acids.

This rearrangement joins TRBV6-5 to TRBJ2-1, with D possibly being TRBD1 or TRBD2 (7 bases each). The ends were cut back, 6 bases at V and 12 bases at J, with 15 bases in the middle. This CDR3 has 12 residues. Germline-derived CDR1 and CDR2 are MNHEY and SVGAGI. CDR3 sequence (DNA): TGTGCCAGCAGCCGAGGGGGGGACAGGCAGTTCTTC. Its protein product is CASSRGGDRQFF.